This T cell receptor (beta chain) is from a study of cytomegalovirus exposure and HLA in healthy donors. Study-level points and caveats: CMV serostatus was the sole immune exposure data available. HLA alleles showed associations with 16,951 TCR beta sequences in a later analysis, at a 0.05 false discovery rate. By a later analysis, the bulk of CMV-associated TCR beta chains appeared HLA-restricted. Earlier analysis yielded a pattern in which most TCR beta V segments were productive about 90% or about 30% of the time.

Vbeta (60) and Jbeta (13) primers were used in the PCR. The method was immunoSEQ multiplex PCR; TCRdb's version includes in-frame clones alone and lacks a portion of them. The data show some 110,000 clones, 66% seen once. A note on this clone: The target antigen is unknown.

The V gene lost 3 bases and the J gene lost 0 bases, with 6 bases spanning the gap. The CDR3 totals 14 residues. The germline gives CDR1 KGHSH, CDR2 LQKENI. The rearrangement links TRBV18 to TRBJ1-5, with D hard to call. The TCR originated in a man in his late teens or twenties in good health and CMV-seronegative. The sample comprised PBMCs. DNA for the CDR3: TGTGCCAGCTCACCTACGAGTAGCAATCAGCCCCAGCATTTT. Encoded protein: CASSPTSSNQPQHF.